This TCR beta chain was observed in a study of T cells in localized non-small cell lung cancer. Findings and caveats of the study: T cell clonality was highest in uninvolved adjacent lung, above tumor. When the top 100 tumor clones were examined, a median about 60 of them also appeared in the adjacent lung, which was paired and uninvolved. Because sequencing included only one region (of the tumor), heterogeneity remains possible. Among blood samples, higher T cell density accompanied longer overall survival.

Regarding this clone: Antigen specificity is unknown.

Germline values: CDR1 MGHRA, CDR2 YSYEKL. With 4 bases clipped from V and 0 bases from J, the junction kept 12 bases outside the gene matches. CDR3 length: 17 amino acids. Clones were read by immunoSEQ multiplex PCR, and TCRdb kept only the in-frame ones, dropping some. The table shows approximately 150,000 clones, with 70% to 90% occurring only once. The source is a female donor over 55 with stage I lung adenocarcinoma. Sequenced here: peripheral blood, sampled before any cancer treatment. The chain links TRBV4-1 to TRBJ2-7; 7 nucleotides match TRBD2. The CDR3 nucleotides read TGCGCCAGCAGCCGATCGACCCAGCGGGGATCCTCCTACGAGCAGTACTTC. It yields the protein CASSRSTQRGSSYEQYF.